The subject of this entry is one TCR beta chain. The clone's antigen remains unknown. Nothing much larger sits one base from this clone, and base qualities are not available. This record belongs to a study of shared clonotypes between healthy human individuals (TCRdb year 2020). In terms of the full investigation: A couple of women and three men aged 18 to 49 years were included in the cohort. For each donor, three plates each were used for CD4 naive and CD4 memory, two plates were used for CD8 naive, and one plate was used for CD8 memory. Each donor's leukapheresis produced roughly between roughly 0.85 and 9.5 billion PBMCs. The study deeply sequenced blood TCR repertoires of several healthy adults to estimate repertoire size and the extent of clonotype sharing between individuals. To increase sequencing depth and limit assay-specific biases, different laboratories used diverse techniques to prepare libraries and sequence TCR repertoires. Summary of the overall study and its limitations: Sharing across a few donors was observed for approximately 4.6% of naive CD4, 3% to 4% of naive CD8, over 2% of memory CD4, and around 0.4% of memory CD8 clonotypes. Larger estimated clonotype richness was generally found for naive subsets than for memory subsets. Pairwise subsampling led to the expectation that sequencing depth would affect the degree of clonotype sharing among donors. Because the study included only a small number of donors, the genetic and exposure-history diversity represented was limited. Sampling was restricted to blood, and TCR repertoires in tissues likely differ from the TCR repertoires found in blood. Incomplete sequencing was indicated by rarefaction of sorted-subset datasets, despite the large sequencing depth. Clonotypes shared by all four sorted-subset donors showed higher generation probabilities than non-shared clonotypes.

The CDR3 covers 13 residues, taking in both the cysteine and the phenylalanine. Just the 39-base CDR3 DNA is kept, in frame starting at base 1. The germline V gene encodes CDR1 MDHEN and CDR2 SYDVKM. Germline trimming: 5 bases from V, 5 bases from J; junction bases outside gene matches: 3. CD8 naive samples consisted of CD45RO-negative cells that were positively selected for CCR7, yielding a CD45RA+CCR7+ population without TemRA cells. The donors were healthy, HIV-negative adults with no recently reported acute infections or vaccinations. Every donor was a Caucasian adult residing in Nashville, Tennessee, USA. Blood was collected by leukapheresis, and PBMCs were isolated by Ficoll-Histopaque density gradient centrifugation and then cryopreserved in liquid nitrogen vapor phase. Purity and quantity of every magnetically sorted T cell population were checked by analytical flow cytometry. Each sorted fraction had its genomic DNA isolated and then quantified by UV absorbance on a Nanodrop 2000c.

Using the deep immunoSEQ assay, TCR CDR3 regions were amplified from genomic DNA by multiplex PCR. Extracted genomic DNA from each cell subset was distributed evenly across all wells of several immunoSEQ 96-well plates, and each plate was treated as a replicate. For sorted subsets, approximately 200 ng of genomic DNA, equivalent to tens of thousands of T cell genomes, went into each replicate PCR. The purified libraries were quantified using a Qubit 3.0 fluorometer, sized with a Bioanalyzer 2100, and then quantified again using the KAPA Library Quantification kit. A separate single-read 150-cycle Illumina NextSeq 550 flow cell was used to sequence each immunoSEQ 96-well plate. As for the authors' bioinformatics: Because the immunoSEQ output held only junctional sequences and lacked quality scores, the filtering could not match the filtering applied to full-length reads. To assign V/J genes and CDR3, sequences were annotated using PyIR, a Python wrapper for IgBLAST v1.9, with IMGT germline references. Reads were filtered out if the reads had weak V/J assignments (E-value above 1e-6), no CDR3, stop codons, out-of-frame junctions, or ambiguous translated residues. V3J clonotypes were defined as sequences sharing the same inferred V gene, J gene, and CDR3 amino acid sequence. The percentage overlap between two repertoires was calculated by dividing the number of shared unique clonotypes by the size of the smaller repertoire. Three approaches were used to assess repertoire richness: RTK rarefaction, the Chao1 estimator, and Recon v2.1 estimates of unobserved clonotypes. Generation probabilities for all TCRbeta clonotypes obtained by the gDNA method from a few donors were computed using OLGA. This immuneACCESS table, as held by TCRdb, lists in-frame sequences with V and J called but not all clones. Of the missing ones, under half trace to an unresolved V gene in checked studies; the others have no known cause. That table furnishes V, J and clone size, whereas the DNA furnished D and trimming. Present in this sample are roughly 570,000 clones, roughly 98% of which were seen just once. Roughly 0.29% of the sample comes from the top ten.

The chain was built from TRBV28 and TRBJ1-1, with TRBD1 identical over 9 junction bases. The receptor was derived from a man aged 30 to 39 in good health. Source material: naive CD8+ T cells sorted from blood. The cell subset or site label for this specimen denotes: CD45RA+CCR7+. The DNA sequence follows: TGTGCCAGCAGTCGACAGGGGGGGACTGAAGCTTTCTTT. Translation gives CASSRQGGTEAFF.